This T cell receptor (beta chain) was recorded in a study of cytomegalovirus exposure and HLA in healthy donors. Study-wide findings and caveats: Whilst most TCR sequences proved rare, a subset of public TCRs occurred across many donors. Overall, roughly 160 TCR beta chains were annotated as cytomegalovirus-associated.

The CDR3 is made up of 13 amino acids. The germline gives CDR1 SNHLY, CDR2 FYNNEI. V shed 6 bases and J 3 bases; nucleotides not matched to a gene: 2. The table came from immunoSEQ multiplex PCR; TCRdb's copy has only in-frame clones and leaves some out. Of roughly 140,000 clones listed, around 88% are singletons. From the 120-subject validation cohort, which was separate from the approximately 700-subject first cohort, the donors were drawn. Of note for this clone: What it binds is not known.

The clonotype was recovered from a woman in her late teens or twenties in good health and CMV-seropositive. Material: PBMCs. V usage is TRBV2 and J usage is TRBJ2-1; 7 nucleotides align to TRBD2. CDR3 DNA: TGTGCCAGCAGAAGCGGGGTCTACAATGAGCAGTTCTTC. Translation gives CASRSGVYNEQFF.